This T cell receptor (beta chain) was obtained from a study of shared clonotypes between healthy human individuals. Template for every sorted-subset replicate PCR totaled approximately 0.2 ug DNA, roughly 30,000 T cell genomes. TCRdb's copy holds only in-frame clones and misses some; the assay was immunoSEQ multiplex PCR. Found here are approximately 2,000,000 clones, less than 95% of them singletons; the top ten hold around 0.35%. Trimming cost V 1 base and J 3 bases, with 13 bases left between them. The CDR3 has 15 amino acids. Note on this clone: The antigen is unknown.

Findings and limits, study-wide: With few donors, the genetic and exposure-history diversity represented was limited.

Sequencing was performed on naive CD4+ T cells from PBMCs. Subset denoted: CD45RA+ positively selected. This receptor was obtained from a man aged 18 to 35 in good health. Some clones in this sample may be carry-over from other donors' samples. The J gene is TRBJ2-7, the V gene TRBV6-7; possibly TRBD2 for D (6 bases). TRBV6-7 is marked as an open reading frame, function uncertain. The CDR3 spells CASSYLGLPYYEQYF. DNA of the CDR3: TGTGCCAGCAGTTACTTGGGACTCCCCTACTACGAGCAGTACTTC.